These 14 T cell receptor beta chains were sequenced from one sample in a study of T cell responses to AZD1222 COVID-19 vaccine. The table came from immunoSEQ multiplex PCR; TCRdb's copy has only in-frame clones and leaves some out. The sample gives about 150,000 clones, roughly 92% of which show up once; around 1.3% is in the top ten. This specimen consisted of peripheral blood, obtained on day 0 of AZD1222 vaccination. Every receptor here comes from an adult in good health.

V and J are TRBV27 and TRBJ1-4; unclear D gene. The CDR3 loop spans 15 amino acids. The germline CDR1 and CDR2 sequences are MNHEY and SMNVEV (reference sequence). Trimming pared 5 bases from V and 6 bases from J, leaving 16 bases between. CDR3 in DNA: TGTGCCAGCAGTCCGACCAGGTGGAGAGATGAAAAACTGTTTTTT. Translating gives CASSPTRWRDEKLFF. The full variable domain, rest sourced from reference TRBV27 and TRBJ1-4, is EAQVTQNPRYLITVTGKKLTVTCSQNMNHEYMSWYRQDPGLGLRQIYYSMNVEVTDKGDVPEGYKVSRKEKRNFPLILESPSPNQTSLYFCASSPTRWRDEKLFFGSGTQLSVL.

The chain recombines TRBV2 with TRBJ1-4; D ambiguous. Germline-derived CDR1 and CDR2 are SNHLY and FYNNEI. CDR3 length: 13 amino acids. Trimming left V 6 bases short and J 8 bases short, with 13 bases between. CDR3: CASRYGGLEKLFF. Here the CDR3 DNA reads TGTGCCAGCAGGTACGGAGGCCTAGAAAAACTGTTTTTT. The full variable domain, completed using reference TRBV2 and TRBJ1-4, is EPEVTQTPSHQVTQMGQEVILRCVPISNHLYFYWYRQILGQKVEFLVSFYNNEISEKSEIFDDQFSVERPDGSNFTLKIRSTKLEDSAMYFCASRYGGLEKLFFGSGTQLSVL.

The rearrangement joins TRBV5-5 to TRBJ1-3; tentative D call: TRBD1 (6 bases). Trimming removed 3 bases from V and 2 bases from J, with 15 bases in between. CDR3 length equals 16 residues. CDR1 is SGHKS, CDR2 YYEKEE, per germline (reference sequence). CDR3 bases: TGTGCCAGCAGCTCGTTATTACAGGGAACTGGAAACACCATATATTTT. The encoded protein is CASSSLLQGTGNTIYF.

V usage is TRBV29-1 and J usage is TRBJ2-2, with 7 bases that match TRBD1. CDR3 size: 13 residues. Germline V CDR1 and CDR2: SQVTM, ANQGSEA. J gave up 4 bases and V 7 bases, and 6 bases lay outside the gene matches. The CDR3 sequence is CSAGQASTGELFF. The DNA of the CDR3 is TGCAGCGCAGGACAGGCCAGCACCGGGGAGCTGTTTTTT.

This clone was detected a few times. The chain is built from TRBV11-2 and TRBJ2-7; 7 nucleotides agree with TRBD1. The CDR3 spans 16 residues. After removal of 4 bases from V and 0 bases from J, the junction contained 9 bases not matched to a gene. Germline V CDR1 and CDR2: SGHAT, FQNNGV. CDR3 loop: CASSSEQGLDSYEQYV. CDR3 DNA sequence: TGTGCCAGCAGCTCAGAACAGGGGTTAGACTCCTACGAGCAGTACGTC.

The chain joins TRBV7-9 to TRBJ2-3; D gene uncertain. Trimming removed 0 bases from V and 6 bases from J, with 16 bases in between. The germline V gene encodes CDR1 SEHNR and CDR2 FQNEAQ (reference sequence). The CDR3 has 16 residues. The CDR3 spells CASSLARRYRVDTQYF. The CDR3 DNA is TGTGCCAGCAGCTTAGCGCGCCGCTACCGAGTTGATACGCAGTATTTT. Full variable domain (missing parts from reference TRBV7-9 and TRBJ2-3): DTGVSQNPRHKITKRGQNVTFRCDPISEHNRLYWYRQTLGQGPEFLTYFQNEAQLEKSRLLSDRFSAERPKGSFSTLEIQRTEQGDSAMYLCASSLARRYRVDTQYFGPGTRLTVL.

The chain employs TRBV4-1 and TRBJ1-1, with 10 nucleotides matching TRBD1. J was trimmed by 3 bases and V by 1 base; bases with no gene match: 8. Germline V gives CDR1 MGHRA, CDR2 YSYEKL. There are 17 residues in the CDR3. The CDR3 spells CASSQGQGARLDTEAFF. DNA of the CDR3: TGCGCCAGCAGCCAAGGACAGGGGGCAAGGCTTGACACTGAAGCTTTCTTT.

V is TRBV10-3 and J is TRBJ1-2; 8 bases align to TRBD1. The CDR3 is 15 residues long. Germline lookup yields CDR1 ENHRY and CDR2 SYGVKD. V shed 0 bases and J 2 bases; nucleotides not matched to a gene: 2. The CDR3 sequence is CAISESRTGNYGYTF. In DNA form, the CDR3 reads TGTGCCATCAGTGAGTCGCGGACAGGGAACTATGGCTACACCTTC.

The chain links TRBV6-5 to TRBJ1-5, with D possibly being TRBD1 (5 bases). The CDR3 runs to 15 residues. In germline, CDR1 is MNHEY, CDR2 SVGAGI. Trimming shortened V by 8 bases and J by 6 bases, and 20 bases separated the two germline ends. The CDR3: CASGGVAFIGQPQHF. The CDR3, as DNA: TGTGCCAGCGGAGGGGTGGCATTCATAGGTCAGCCCCAGCATTTT.

The V and J genes are TRBV3-1 (or the pseudogene TRBV3-2) and TRBJ1-6, with TRBD1 identical over 8 bases. CDR1 is LGHDT and CDR2 is YNNKEL in the germline V gene (reference sequence). J lost 0 bases, V lost 6 bases, and 4 bases had no gene match. This CDR3 is built from 16 residues. The CDR3 spells CASSRTGSSYNSPLHF. The CDR3 DNA is TGTGCCAGCAGTCGGACAGGGAGCTCCTATAATTCACCCCTCCACTTT.

This chain joins TRBV7-9 and TRBJ2-2; no firm D call. CDR1 is SEHNR, CDR2 FQNEAQ, per germline (reference sequence). Trimming shortened V by 3 bases and J by 4 bases, and 18 bases separated the two germline ends. The CDR3 extends over 17 amino acids. The CDR3, as DNA: TGTGCCAGCAGCTTGAGGAACCCGTTTGGACCCACCGGGGAGCTGTTTTTT. It translates to CASSLRNPFGPTGELFF.

The chain recombines TRBV5-1 with TRBJ2-2; 11 positions match TRBD2. The CDR3 is 16 amino acids. Germline CDR1 is SGHRS and CDR2 is YFSETQ. J was trimmed by 0 bases and V by 5 bases; bases with no gene match: 3. The CDR3 region has the DNA TGCGCCAGCAGTGAGGGACTAGCGGCGAACACCGGGGAGCTGTTTTTT. Its translation is CASSEGLAANTGELFF.

This chain links TRBV11-2 with TRBJ1-2; tentative D call: TRBD1 (6 bases). Trimming shortened V by 4 bases and J by 8 bases, and 20 bases separated the two germline ends. Germline lookup yields CDR1 SGHAT and CDR2 FQNNGV. The CDR3 has 15 amino acids. Written as DNA, the CDR3 is TGTGCCAGCAGCTCGCATAACGATGGGGGCTGGGGCTACACCTTC. It codes for CASSSHNDGGWGYTF.

This chain links TRBV7-9 with TRBJ1-2; D not certain. The CDR3 runs to 15 residues. V was cut by 1 base and J by 8 bases, with 17 bases left in between. CDR1 SEHNR and CDR2 FQNEAQ come from the germline V gene (reference sequence). In nucleotides, the CDR3 is TGTGCCAGCAGCTTAGACCTTACTTCACAGAAGGGCTACACCTTC. Protein: CASSLDLTSQKGYTF.